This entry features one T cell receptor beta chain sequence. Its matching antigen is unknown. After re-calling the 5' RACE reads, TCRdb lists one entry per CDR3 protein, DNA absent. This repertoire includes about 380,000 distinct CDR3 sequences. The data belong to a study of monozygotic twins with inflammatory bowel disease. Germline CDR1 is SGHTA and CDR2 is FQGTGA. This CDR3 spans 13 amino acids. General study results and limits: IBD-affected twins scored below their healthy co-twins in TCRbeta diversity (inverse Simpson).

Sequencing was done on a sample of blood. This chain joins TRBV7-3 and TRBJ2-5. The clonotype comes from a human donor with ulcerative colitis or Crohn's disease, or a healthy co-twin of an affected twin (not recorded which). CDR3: CASSTRREETQYF.